This record looks at one T cell receptor (beta chain) sequence and its context. The record originates from a study of cytomegalovirus exposure and HLA in healthy donors. The CDR3 is 15 residues long. The J segment lost 6 bases and the V segment lost 6 bases, leaving 11 bases of the junction unmatched. Germline V lookup: CDR1 SNHLY, CDR2 FYNNEI. 60 Vbeta and 13 Jbeta primers were used in PCR. Sequenced by immunoSEQ multiplex PCR; TCRdb stores in-frame clones only, minus some. The profile shows 130,000 or so clones, around four fifths of them singletons. Sequencing was carried out using PBMCs. The rearrangement links TRBV2 to TRBJ2-4; TRBD1 aligns across 7 bases. This receptor was obtained from a woman in her forties in good health and CMV-seronegative. The CDR3 here is CASRGDGQARNIQYF. The CDR3 DNA follows: TGTGCCAGCAGGGGAGACGGACAGGCACGAAACATTCAGTACTTC. Drawing the rest from reference TRBV2 and TRBJ2-4, the complete variable domain is EPEVTQTPSHQVTQMGQEVILRCVPISNHLYFYWYRQILGQKVEFLVSFYNNEISEKSEIFDDQFSVERPDGSNFTLKIRSTKLEDSAMYFCASRGDGQARNIQYFGAGTRLSVL.